A single sample gave rise to the 16 T cell receptor beta chains below, sequenced in a study of T cells in Graves' hyperthyroidism and ophthalmopathy. Authors of the study amplified TCR beta CDR3 regions from RNA transcripts. With the HTBI primer set, the TCR CDR3 went through a first round of RT-PCR. Via MiXCR, TCRdb re-called the multiplex PCR reads, giving one row per CDR3 protein. Of about 570,000 distinct CDR3 sequences in the sample, about 45% were seen once. Sequenced: peripheral blood or thyroid tissue (not recorded which). The receptors derive from an adult woman with Graves' disease, either hyperthyroidism or ophthalmopathy (not recorded which).

This clonotype was detected only once. The chain links TRBV7-9 to TRBJ2-2, with D perhaps matching TRBD1 or TRBD2 (5 bases each). Germline loops: CDR1 SEHNR, CDR2 FQNEAQ (reference sequence). V was shortened by 8 bases and J by 4 bases, with 23 bases between the two germline ends. The CDR3 sequence is 17 residues long. CDR3 residues: CASGRTRDASGTGELFF. DNA for the CDR3: TGTGCCAGCGGACGCACGAGGGACGCATCCGGCACCGGGGAGCTGTTTTTT.

The V call is TRBV20-1, the J call TRBJ1-6; no clear D. CDR3 length equals 11 residues. V lost 4 bases, J lost 8 bases, and 6 bases lay in between. Germline V gene lookup returns CDR1 DFQATT and CDR2 SNEGSKA (reference sequence). In nucleotides, the CDR3 is TGCAGTGCTATTGGGGATTCACCCCTCCACTTT. It translates to CSAIGDSPLHF.

This clonotype occurred many times. J is TRBJ2-7 and V is TRBV6-5, with D perhaps matching TRBD1 (5 bases). The germline V gene has CDR1 MNHEY and CDR2 SVGAGI. V gave up 0 bases and J gave up 3 bases, with 12 bases separating them. CDR3 size: 15 residues. As DNA, the CDR3 is TGTGCCAGCAGTTACTCTTTACAGGCGAACTACGAGCAGTACTTC. Its protein product is CASSYSLQANYEQYF.

This clonotype was seen more than once but under ten times. The chain recombines TRBV19 with TRBJ1-1; D might be TRBD1 (5 bases). Germline values: CDR1 LNHDA, CDR2 SQIVND (reference sequence). The CDR3 is 17 residues long. V lost 3 bases and J 4 bases, leaving 21 bases between the germline ends. The CDR3 coding sequence is TGTGCCAGTAGTATGGAGAAGGGGCCTTTATTGATCACTGAAGCTTTCTTT. This translates into CASSMEKGPLLITEAFF.

Many counts were recorded for this clonotype. Here the CDR3 reads CASSLGVGSGNTIYF. CDR3 bases: TGTGCCAGCAGCTTAGGGGTTGGCTCTGGAAACACCATATATTTT. The V gene is TRBV7-6, the J gene TRBJ1-3, with no clear D. The CDR3 runs 15 residues. Trimming removed 1 base from V and 0 bases from J, with 7 bases in between. The germline CDR1 and CDR2 sequences are SGHVS and FNYEAQ.

This clonotype has ten or more counts. The rearrangement links TRBV27 to TRBJ2-7; possibly TRBD2 for D (6 bases). V was pared by 8 bases and J by 6 bases, with 23 bases between. This CDR3 is 15 amino acids long. From germline, CDR1 is MNHEY and CDR2 SMNVEV (reference sequence). The CDR3, as DNA: TGTGCCAGCGGCCGACTAGACTTGGCACTTACCGAGCAGTACTTC. Its translation is CASGRLDLALTEQYF.

This clonotype was recorded at least ten times. The chain recombines TRBV18 with TRBJ1-4, with D possibly being TRBD1 (6 bases). This CDR3 comprises 15 residues. V was pared by 3 bases and J by 8 bases, with 16 bases between. CDR1 and CDR2 from the germline V gene are KGHSH and LQKENI. CDR3 sequence reads: CASSPRRQDGEKLFF. The CDR3 coding sequence is TGTGCCAGCTCACCCCGCCGACAGGACGGGGAAAAACTGTTTTTT.

CDR3 residues: CASTVYNEQFF. DNA of the CDR3: TGTGCCAGCACGGTGTACAATGAGCAGTTCTTC. V and J are TRBV2 and TRBJ2-1; no clear D. The CDR3 has 11 residues. The ends were cut back, 7 bases at V and 4 bases at J, with 5 bases in the middle. CDR1 and CDR2 (germline): SNHLY, FYNNEI.

The table lists this clonotype with many counts. The rearrangement uses TRBV9 and TRBJ1-4; D is possibly TRBD1 (5 bases). The ends were cut back, 0 bases at V and 7 bases at J, with 10 bases in the middle. In germline, CDR1 is SGDLS, CDR2 YYNGEE. The CDR3 contains 14 residues. DNA for the CDR3: TGTGCCAGCAGCGTAGGAGGGAGGGGTGAAAAACTGTTTTTT. Amino acid sequence: CASSVGGRGEKLFF.

This clonotype was detected ten times or more. This chain connects TRBV5-6 to TRBJ2-7, with 7 nucleotides matching TRBD2. The CDR3 contains 15 residues. V gave up 3 bases and J gave up 3 bases; unmatched junction bases: 9. The germline V gene encodes CDR1 SGHDT and CDR2 YYEEEE. The CDR3 sequence is CASSSGGEGRYEQYF. The CDR3 region has the DNA TGTGCCAGCAGCTCCGGCGGGGAGGGGCGCTACGAGCAGTACTTC.

In its sample, this clonotype was seen many times. The CDR3 region is CAISLAVSYEQYF. The CDR3 nucleotides read TGTGCCATCAGTTTAGCGGTCTCCTACGAGCAGTACTTC. The J gene is TRBJ2-7, the V gene TRBV10-3, with D perhaps matching TRBD2 (6 bases). Trimming left V 5 bases short and J 0 bases short, with 8 bases between. The length of the CDR3 is 13 residues. Germline V gene sequence: CDR1 ENHRY, CDR2 SYGVKD.

This clonotype was seen at least ten times. The J gene is TRBJ2-2, the V gene TRBV7-2; D gene uncertain. The CDR3 loop spans 13 amino acids. Per the germline V gene, CDR1 is SGHTA and CDR2 is FQGNSA. V was clipped by 2 bases and J by 6 bases, with 7 bases between them. CDR3 residues: CASSLFWSGELFF. The CDR3 DNA reads TGTGCCAGCAGCTTATTTTGGTCCGGGGAGCTGTTTTTT.

There are many counts of this clonotype. The chain uses TRBV14 and TRBJ2-5; the match to TRBD2 covers 10 bases. The J segment lost 3 bases and the V segment lost 6 bases, leaving 19 bases of the junction unmatched. CDR3 length: 19 residues. Per the germline V gene, CDR1 is SGHDN and CDR2 is FVKESK. The CDR3 here is CASSHITAPGTSDEETQYF. CDR3 in DNA: TGTGCCAGCAGTCATATAACAGCGCCCGGGACTAGCGACGAAGAGACCCAGTACTTC.

This clonotype was detected many times. The chain uses TRBV20-1 and TRBJ1-1; D remains ambiguous. Between the trimmed V and J ends, which lost 0 bases and 4 bases, there was a span of 12 bases. CDR3 length: 14 amino acids. CDR1 and CDR2 from the germline V gene are DFQATT and SNEGSKA (reference sequence). The CDR3 sequence: CSARDIGFTTEAFF. The CDR3 DNA follows: TGCAGTGCTAGAGATATAGGGTTTACCACTGAAGCTTTCTTT.

This clonotype was seen once. The junction shows a germline mismatch at one end, possibly a read error. J is TRBJ1-3 and V is TRBV15; D uncertain. Germline V gene lookup returns CDR1 LNHNV and CDR2 YYDKDF (reference sequence). CDR3 length equals 17 residues. The CDR3 loop reads CATGRDLGLSFGNTIYF. CDR3 bases: TGTGCCACCGGCAGAGATTTGGGTCTCTCTTTTGGAAACACCATATATTTT.

This clonotype was picked up many times. The chain recombines TRBV7-6 with TRBJ1-1; D uncertain. V was clipped by 5 bases and J by 0 bases, with 7 bases between them. The germline gives CDR1 SGHVS, CDR2 FNYEAQ. The CDR3 has 13 amino acids. Written as DNA, the CDR3 is TGTGCCAGCAGCATCCAGGTGAACACTGAAGCTTTCTTT. It yields the protein CASSIQVNTEAFF.